This T cell receptor (beta chain) was observed in a study of T cell repertoires in cytomegalovirus infection. Turning to the study itself: Recently identified HLA-C-restricted CMV epitopes and well-studied HLA-B-restricted CMV epitopes were used by the study.

The CDR3 is made up of 16 amino acids. J gave up 3 bases and V 0 bases, and 6 bases lay outside the gene matches. Per the germline V gene, CDR1 is MNHEY and CDR2 is SMNVEV (reference sequence). This clonotype came up a few times. What it binds is unknown. TCRdb re-derived calls from the reads in MiXCR, one entry per CDR3 protein. Of fewer than 1,000,000 distinct CDR3 sequences listed, about a third are singletons. The chain joins TRBV27 to TRBJ2-7; 9 bases map to TRBD1. Sequencing was performed on cultured CD8+ T cells from PBMCs, taken from culture after CMV antigen stimulation. The receptor was isolated from a human donor in good health (CMV status not recorded). Some clones in this sample may be carry-over from other donors' samples. This chain's CDR3 is CASSLSGTGTLYEQYV. CDR3 sequence (DNA): TGTGCCAGCAGTTTATCCGGGACAGGGACTCTCTACGAGCAGTACGTC.